These T cell receptor beta chains were read from a single sample in a study of T cells in Graves' hyperthyroidism and ophthalmopathy. TCRdb fed the multiplex PCR reads into MiXCR, producing one record per CDR3 protein. The data show fewer than 800,000 distinct CDR3 sequences, with around 15% seen just once and around 7.7% held by the top ten. Input material: blood. Every receptor here comes from a man between 18 and 35 years old with Graves' hyperthyroidism. Each CDR3 is given with its conserved first and last residue. Each record gives: clone size, V gene, J gene, D gene, CDR3 protein, CDR3 DNA. D genes are given only for firm matches. The size entry is marked missing in some rows and otherwise reads once, few, many or a size class.

-,TRBV5-6,TRBJ2-1,-,CASSFAGRGRDNEQFF,TGTGCCAGCAGCTTCGCGGGTCGGGGGCGAGACAATGAGCAGTTCTTC
-,TRBV7-9,TRBJ2-3,-,CASSLGPRPTDTQYF,TGTGCCAGCAGCTTAGGCCCACGTCCCACAGATACGCAGTATTTT
-,TRBV12-3/TRBV12-4,TRBJ1-4,-,CASSLTFEKLFF,TGTGCCAGCAGCCTGACCTTTGAAAAACTGTTTTTT
-,TRBV25-1,TRBJ1-6,-,CASRTAYNSPLHF,TGTGCCAGCCGGACAGCTTATAATTCACCCCTCCACTTT
few,TRBV2,TRBJ2-1,-,CASSGTSLETGEQFF,TGTGCCAGCAGTGGAACGTCTCTAGAAACCGGTGAGCAGTTCTTC
many,TRBV6-2/TRBV6-3,TRBJ2-5,TRBD2,CASSYSPGTSIETQYF,TGTGCCAGCAGTTACTCTCCCGGGACTAGCATAGAGACCCAGTACTTC
many,TRBV28,TRBJ2-7,TRBD2,CASSRLARREQYF,TGTGCCAGCAGCAGACTAGCGCGTAGAGAGCAGTACTTC
few,TRBV4-2,TRBJ1-6,-,CASSRGTLNSPLHF,TGTGCCAGCAGCCGAGGGACACTAAACTCACCCCTCCACTTT
many,TRBV11-2,TRBJ1-1,-,CASSLGQSSEAFF,TGTGCCAGCAGCTTAGGGCAGAGCTCTGAAGCTTTCTTT
many,TRBV15,TRBJ2-3,-,CATSRDPDTQYF,TGTGCCACCAGCAGAGATCCCGATACGCAGTATTTT
-,TRBV19,TRBJ1-2,-,CASSIPPPNYGYTF,TGTGCCAGTAGTATACCTCCACCTAACTATGGCTACACCTTC
few,TRBV27,TRBJ2-1,-,CASSFRSVNEQFF,TGTGCCAGCAGTTTCAGGTCCGTCAATGAGCAGTTCTTC
few,TRBV27,TRBJ1-6,-,CASSYSAGYNSPLHF,TGTGCCAGCAGTTATTCGGCGGGCTATAATTCACCCCTCCACTTT
many,TRBV2,TRBJ2-3,-,CASSKRGSADTQYF,TGTGCCAGCAGTAAAAGGGGGTCGGCAGATACGCAGTATTTT
-,TRBV11-2,TRBJ2-6,-,CASSFEATQLGSGANVLTF,TGTGCCAGCAGCTTTGAGGCGACCCAATTAGGCTCTGGGGCCAACGTCCTGACTTTC
-,TRBV9,TRBJ2-4,-,CASSGGPRNIQYF,TGTGCCAGCAGCGGCGGCCCAAGGAACATTCAGTACTTC